The rows below give T cell receptor beta chains drawn from one sample of a study of a mutant IDH1 vaccine in newly diagnosed glioma. No antigen is known for these receptors. The protocol was immunoSEQ multiplex PCR, while the TCRdb copy is restricted to in-frame clones and leaves out a portion. The repertoire holds some 21,000 clones, with roughly 80% as singletons. The sequencing used PBMCs, collected from a glioma patient whose treatment included an IDH1 peptide vaccine. These receptors all come from a middle-aged man with glioma. The CDR3 runs from the conserved cysteine through the conserved F or W. Fields, in order: V gene, clone size, D gene, J gene, CDR3 protein, CDR3 DNA. The D gene is left open where the match is weak. Rows may omit the clone size; those that give it use once, few, many or a size class.

>TRBV27|-|-|TRBJ2-7
CASSFGGTHYEQYF
TGTGCCAGCAGTTTCGGCGGGACACACTACGAGCAGTACTTC
>TRBV7-9|-|-|TRBJ1-2
CASSLGAPSRYGYTF
TGTGCCAGCAGCTTAGGGGCCCCTTCACGGTATGGCTACACCTTC
>TRBV29-1|-|-|TRBJ1-2
CSVGGTPRGYTF
TGCAGCGTTGGGGGGACCCCGAGGGGCTACACCTTC
>TRBV29-1|-|-|TRBJ1-2
CSVRTDNYGYTF
TGCAGCGTAAGGACAGATAACTATGGCTACACCTTC
>TRBV4-1|-|-|TRBJ2-7
CASSPIGRSYEQYF
TGCGCCAGCAGCCCTATAGGACGGTCCTACGAGCAGTACTTC
>TRBV6-5|-|TRBD2|TRBJ2-3
CASSREAPTDTQYF
TGTGCCAGCAGCCGGGAGGCCCCCACAGATACGCAGTATTTT
>TRBV6-1|-|TRBD1|TRBJ2-6
CASSDRGRSF
TGTGCCAGCAGCGACAGGGGCCGGTCTTTC
>TRBV28|-|TRBD1|TRBJ1-4
CASRARTGFNEKLFF
TGTGCCAGCAGGGCCAGGACAGGGTTTAATGAAAAACTGTTTTTT
>TRBV9|-|TRBD2|TRBJ2-7
CASSVGLAASYEQYF
TGTGCCAGCAGCGTAGGCCTAGCGGCTTCCTACGAGCAGTACTTC
>TRBV28|-|-|TRBJ1-4
CASSLWTRTTNEKLFF
TGTGCCAGCAGTTTATGGACACGGACAACTAATGAAAAACTGTTTTTT
>TRBV4-1|-|-|TRBJ2-7
CASRPAVAGREQYF
TGCGCCAGCAGGCCCGCGGTCGCGGGGAGAGAGCAGTACTTC
>TRBV6-5|-|-|TRBJ1-3
CASRGAVNSGNTIYF
TGTGCCTCCCGGGGAGCAGTCAACTCTGGAAACACCATATATTTT
>TRBV5-3|-|TRBD2|TRBJ2-3
CARSRIGTSGRENTDTQYF
TGTGCCAGAAGCCGAATAGGGACTAGCGGGAGGGAAAACACAGATACGCAGTATTTT
>TRBV29-1|-|-|TRBJ1-1
CSVYLGANTEAFF
TGCAGTGTATATCTCGGGGCAAACACTGAAGCTTTCTTT
>TRBV2|-|TRBD2|TRBJ2-1
CASSALELAGTDEQFF
TGTGCCAGCAGTGCGTTAGAACTAGCGGGAACCGATGAGCAGTTCTTC
>TRBV4-3|-|TRBD1|TRBJ2-3
CASSQDRRQPGGFTQYF
TGCGCCAGCAGCCAAGACCGGAGACAGCCAGGGGGCTTTACGCAGTATTTT
>TRBV5-1|-|-|TRBJ2-7
CASSPGEFSYEQYF
TGCGCCAGCAGCCCTGGGGAGTTTTCCTACGAGCAGTACTTC
>TRBV5-1|-|-|TRBJ1-4
CASSLVPASPDEKLFF
TGCGCCAGCAGCTTGGTCCCCGCTAGCCCCGATGAAAAACTGTTTTTT
>TRBV7-2|-|-|TRBJ2-7
CASSLGRGWTYEQYF
TGTGCCAGCAGCTTAGGACGGGGATGGACCTACGAGCAGTACTTC
>TRBV6-5|-|-|TRBJ2-7
CASREDRSLYEQYF
TGTGCCAGCAGGGAGGACCGGTCCCTCTACGAGCAGTACTTC
>TRBV5-1|few|-|TRBJ2-2
CASISGNPNTGELFF
TGCGCCAGCATATCAGGAAACCCGAACACCGGGGAGCTGTTTTTT
>TRBV15|-|-|TRBJ1-5
CATSRDPGQPQHF
TGTGCCACCAGCAGAGATCCGGGTCAGCCCCAGCATTTT
>TRBV19|few|TRBD1|TRBJ2-3
CAGTKDRAGDTQYF
TGTGCCGGAACCAAGGACAGGGCTGGAGATACGCAGTATTTT
>TRBV5-4|-|-|TRBJ2-7
CASSPGPTYEQYF
TGTGCCAGCAGCCCTGGGCCGACCTACGAGCAGTACTTC
>TRBV2|-|-|TRBJ2-7
CASSDGSGGWEQYF
TGTGCCAGCAGTGACGGGTCAGGGGGGTGGGAGCAGTACTTC
>TRBV5-1|few|-|TRBJ1-1
CASSFSLNTEAFF
TGCGCCAGCAGCTTCTCCCTGAACACTGAAGCTTTCTTT
>TRBV7-2|once|-|TRBJ1-2
CASSWIGQRFSNYGYTF
TGTGCCAGCAGCTGGATAGGACAGCGATTTTCTAACTATGGCTACACCTTC
>TRBV28|-|TRBD2|TRBJ2-5
CASSRPGLAVQETQYF
TGTGCCAGCAGTAGACCGGGACTAGCGGTCCAAGAGACCCAGTACTTC
>TRBV20-1|-|-|TRBJ1-1
CSAQGNTEAFF
TGCAGTGCCCAGGGAAACACTGAAGCTTTCTTT
>TRBV4-1|-|-|TRBJ1-2
CASSQVRANYGYTF
TGCGCCAGCAGCCAAGTTAGGGCTAACTATGGCTACACCTTC
>TRBV28|-|-|TRBJ2-7
CASRPLGRTYEQYF
TGTGCCAGCAGACCACTCGGACGGACCTACGAGCAGTACTTC
>TRBV7-2|once|TRBD1|TRBJ1-5
CASSLEGNRGEPQHF
TGTGCCAGCAGCTTAGAGGGGAACAGGGGAGAGCCCCAGCATTTT
>TRBV18|-|TRBD2|TRBJ2-7
CASSPDSSGRQYEQYF
TGTGCCAGCTCACCAGATTCTAGCGGGAGGCAGTACGAGCAGTACTTC
>TRBV20-1|-|-|TRBJ1-1
CSARQNTEAFF
TGCAGTGCTAGGCAGAACACTGAAGCTTTCTTT
>TRBV19|-|TRBD1|TRBJ1-5
CALGRDSNQPQHF
TGTGCCCTTGGGCGGGACAGTAATCAGCCCCAGCATTTT
>TRBV7-9|once|-|TRBJ2-7
CASSLQYEQYF
TGTGCCAGCAGTCTCCAATACGAGCAGTACTTC
>TRBV27|-|TRBD2|TRBJ2-1
CASSPLAGGNEQFF
TGTGCCAGCAGTCCATTAGCGGGAGGTAATGAGCAGTTCTTC
>TRBV7-9|-|-|TRBJ2-1
CASSPGGIGGSRQFF
TGTGCCAGCAGCCCGGGGGGCATTGGAGGGAGCCGGCAGTTCTTC
>TRBV7-9|few|TRBD2|TRBJ2-3
CASSLTSGSPADTQYF
TGTGCCAGCAGCTTAACTAGCGGGAGCCCAGCGGATACGCAGTATTTT
>TRBV10-2|-|TRBD2|TRBJ2-2
CASSFPSGRVGELFF
TGCGCCAGCAGTTTCCCCAGCGGGAGGGTCGGGGAGCTGTTTTTT
>TRBV7-7|-|-|TRBJ2-5
CASSPGRGGALETQYF
TGTGCCAGCAGCCCCGGACGGGGTGGGGCGTTGGAGACCCAGTACTTC
>TRBV28|-|-|TRBJ1-2
CASSFRKEGYTF
TGTGCCAGCAGTTTCCGAAAGGAGGGCTACACCTTC
>TRBV7-9|-|-|TRBJ2-2
CASIGGQGNTGELFF
TGTGCCAGCATTGGGGGTCAGGGGAACACCGGGGAGCTGTTTTTT
>TRBV27|-|TRBD1|TRBJ1-1
CASSSLTGVRTEAFF
TGTGCCAGCAGTTCCCTAACAGGGGTTCGAACTGAAGCTTTCTTT
>TRBV14|-|-|TRBJ2-3
CASSRTVDTQYF
TGTGCCAGCAGTAGGACAGTGGATACGCAGTATTTT
>TRBV4-3|-|-|TRBJ1-1
CASSQDVGRENTEAFF
TGCGCCAGCAGCCAAGATGTGGGCAGGGAGAACACTGAAGCTTTCTTT
>TRBV5-4|-|-|TRBJ2-5
CASSLRYRAQETQYF
TGTGCCAGCAGCTTAAGATACAGGGCCCAAGAGACCCAGTACTTC
>TRBV28|-|TRBD2|TRBJ2-5
CAIHGTSGMQETQYF
TGTGCCATCCACGGGACTAGCGGGATGCAAGAGACCCAGTACTTC
>TRBV4-3|-|-|TRBJ2-2
CASSLGRLAGELFF
TGCGCCAGCAGCCTAGGGCGATTGGCCGGGGAGCTGTTTTTT
>TRBV27|-|-|TRBJ2-2
CASSYYGGTGTGELFF
TGTGCCAGCAGTTATTATGGGGGAACTGGGACCGGGGAGCTGTTTTTT
>TRBV11-2|-|TRBD2|TRBJ2-7
CASSLGIVAGGVEQYF
TGTGCCAGCAGCTTAGGAATAGTAGCGGGAGGTGTCGAGCAGTACTTC
>TRBV14|-|-|TRBJ2-1
CASSQGVGSYNEQFF
TGTGCCAGCAGCCAAGGGGTCGGGTCCTACAATGAGCAGTTCTTC
>TRBV7-2|-|-|TRBJ1-3
CASSSQGIGNTIYF
TGTGCCAGCAGCTCCCAGGGGATAGGAAACACCATATATTTT
>TRBV19|-|TRBD2|TRBJ2-3
CASTFGFAGVSDTQYF
TGTGCCAGTACCTTCGGATTCGCGGGAGTGTCGGATACGCAGTATTTT
>TRBV19|-|-|TRBJ1-3
CASSIAGAYTGNTIYF
TGTGCCAGTAGTATAGCAGGGGCATACACTGGAAACACCATATATTTT
>TRBV14|once|-|TRBJ2-7
CASSPPSTPPYEQYF
TGTGCCAGCAGCCCTCCCTCGACCCCACCCTACGAGCAGTACTTC
>TRBV4-2|-|-|TRBJ1-3
CASSQAFSGNTIYF
TGTGCCAGCAGCCAAGCCTTCTCTGGAAACACCATATATTTT